The present TCR beta chain was sequenced within a study of early stage breast cancer tumors. Study-wide background: The ER+/PR+/HER2- tumors included 7 to 9 ductal and a few lobular carcinomas. Around 10-fold was the mean read coverage per sample. Notes on the study in general: Commonly generated sequences made up most enriched TCRB sequences shared between patients.

Notes on this clone: The antigen remains unidentified.

CDR1 is LNHDA, CDR2 SQIVND, per germline (reference sequence). This CDR3 has 13 residues. Trimming shortened V by 4 bases and J by 3 bases, and 10 bases separated the two germline ends. Assay used: immunoSEQ multiplex PCR; TCRdb lists only in-frame clones, some missing. Of 25,000 to 35,000 clones listed, roughly four fifths are singletons. This receptor was obtained from a person aged 25-39 years with breast cancer. Sample: breast tumor tissue. The gene calls are TRBV19 and TRBJ2-7; D possibly corresponds to TRBD1 (6 bases). Written as DNA, the CDR3 is TGTGCCAGTAGTAATACAGGGATCTACGAGCAGTACTTC. Encoded protein: CASSNTGIYEQYF.